These T cell receptor beta chains were read from a single sample in a study of molecular identifiers for immune sequencing clone quantification. From the PCR reads, TCRdb called clonotypes with MiXCR, one entry per CDR3 protein. The sample has about 640,000 distinct CDR3 sequences, roughly 21% seen once. The sequencing sample was made of naive CD8+ T cells from blood, with Jurkat cell RNA spiked in. The receptors stem from a human donor in good health. Some libraries in this study had Jurkat cell RNA spiked in. Each CDR3 is given with its conserved first and last residue. A D gene is named only where the DNA matches it firmly. Some rows mark clone size as missing; the rest say once, few, many or name a class of expanded clone.

15 TRBJ2-7 TRBD2 TRBV7-2 many CASSLTGGGAYEQYF TGTGCCAGCAGCTTAACAGGCGGGGGGGCCTACGAGCAGTACTTC
16 TRBJ2-2 - TRBV4-1 few CASSQITFQRAGELFF TGCGCCAGCAGCCAAATAACCTTCCAAAGGGCCGGGGAGCTGTTTTTT
14 TRBJ1-4 - TRBV28 many CASSLPGGGEKLFF TGTGCCAGCAGTTTACCGGGGGGAGGTGAAAAACTGTTTTTT
13 TRBJ1-4 - TRBV7-8 - CASSSRWVEKLFF TGTGCCAGCAGCTCACGTTGGGTTGAAAAACTGTTTTTT
16 TRBJ2-5 TRBD2 TRBV12-3/TRBV12-4 many CASSLRIPSGGGDQYF TGTGCCAGCAGTTTACGTATTCCTAGCGGGGGGGGCGACCAGTACTTC
13 TRBJ2-7 - TRBV20-1 many CSASLKGTYEQYF TGCAGTGCTAGTTTAAAGGGGACCTACGAGCAGTACTTC
16 TRBJ1-2 - TRBV5-6 many CASSPTPGVPTYGYTF TGTGCCAGCAGCCCAACTCCAGGGGTCCCAACATATGGCTACACCTTC
13 TRBJ1-1 TRBD1 TRBV2 many CASRQGLNTEAFF TGTGCCAGCAGACAGGGGTTGAACACTGAAGCTTTCTTT
15 TRBJ1-2 TRBD1 TRBV4-3 many CASSQDRGRSYGYTF TGCGCCAGCAGCCAGGACAGGGGACGGTCCTATGGCTACACCTTC
13 TRBJ1-1 - TRBV29-1 many CSVGGGAGTEAFF TGCAGCGTTGGAGGGGGGGCTGGCACTGAAGCTTTCTTT
15 TRBJ2-1 TRBD2 TRBV7-9 few CASRSGLAGRDEQFF TGTGCCAGCAGATCCGGACTAGCGGGTAGGGATGAGCAGTTCTTC
15 TRBJ2-3 - TRBV4-1 - CASSQGIGGTDTQYF TGCGCCAGCAGCCAAGGGATAGGGGGCACAGATACGCAGTATTTT
16 TRBJ2-3 - TRBV3-1 many CASSQEVRAVTDTQYF TGTGCCAGCAGCCAAGAAGTTAGGGCCGTCACAGATACGCAGTATTTT
15 TRBJ2-1 TRBD1 TRBV15 - CATSSNRGLYNEQFF TGTGCCACCAGCAGCAACAGGGGGCTCTACAATGAGCAGTTCTTC